This T cell receptor (beta chain) was retrieved from a study of T cell repertoires in cytomegalovirus infection. TCRdb fed the reads into MiXCR, producing one record per CDR3 protein. The sample has approximately 250,000 distinct CDR3 sequences; approximately 9.1% are singletons. This clonotype showed up many times. Germline-derived CDR1 and CDR2 are LNHDA and SQIVND (reference sequence). The trim removed 3 bases at V and 4 bases at J, leaving 5 bases unmatched. The CDR3 contains 15 residues. The TCR originated in a human donor in good health (CMV status not recorded). Some clones in this sample may be carry-over from other donors' samples. What was sequenced was PBMCs. The chain recombines TRBV19 with TRBJ2-1; 8 bases match TRBD2. Here the CDR3 reads CASSIPSGLYNEQFF. The CDR3, as DNA: TGTGCCAGTAGTATCCCTAGCGGGCTTTACAATGAGCAGTTCTTC.